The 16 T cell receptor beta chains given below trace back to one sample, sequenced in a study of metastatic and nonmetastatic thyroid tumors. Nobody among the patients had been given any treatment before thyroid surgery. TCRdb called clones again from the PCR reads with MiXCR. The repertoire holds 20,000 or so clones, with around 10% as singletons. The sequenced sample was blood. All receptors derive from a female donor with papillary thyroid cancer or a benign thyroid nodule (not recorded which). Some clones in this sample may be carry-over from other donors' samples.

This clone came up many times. As DNA, the CDR3 is TGTGCCAGCAGCACCTGGACAGGGGATGGCACAGATACGCAGTATTTT. Protein product: CASSTWTGDGTDTQYF. The rearrangement uses TRBV9 and TRBJ2-3; TRBD1 matches 9 bases. CDR1 and CDR2 (germline): SGDLS, YYNGEE. Germline trimming cut 4 bases from V and 1 base from J; bases unmatched to any gene: 7. CDR3 size: 16 residues.

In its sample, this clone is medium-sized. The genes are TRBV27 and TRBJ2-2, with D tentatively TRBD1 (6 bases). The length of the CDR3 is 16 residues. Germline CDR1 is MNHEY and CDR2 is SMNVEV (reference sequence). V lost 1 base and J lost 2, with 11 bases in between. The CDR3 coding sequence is TGTGCCAGCAGTTTATTGGGACACCTAAACACCGGGGAGCTGTTTTTT. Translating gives CASSLLGHLNTGELFF.

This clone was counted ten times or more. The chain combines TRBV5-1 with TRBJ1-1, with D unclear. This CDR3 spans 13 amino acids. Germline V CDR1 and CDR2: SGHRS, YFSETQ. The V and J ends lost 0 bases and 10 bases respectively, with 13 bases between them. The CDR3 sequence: CASSLDLGLVAFF. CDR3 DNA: TGCGCCAGCAGCTTGGATCTTGGGCTAGTAGCTTTCTTT. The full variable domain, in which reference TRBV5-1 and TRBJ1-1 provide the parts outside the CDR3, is KAGVTQTPRYLIKTRGQQVTLSCSPISGHRSVSWYQQTPGQGLQFLFEYFSETQRNKGNFPGRFSGRQFSNSRSEMNVSTLELGDSALYLCASSLDLGLVAFFGQGTRLTVV.

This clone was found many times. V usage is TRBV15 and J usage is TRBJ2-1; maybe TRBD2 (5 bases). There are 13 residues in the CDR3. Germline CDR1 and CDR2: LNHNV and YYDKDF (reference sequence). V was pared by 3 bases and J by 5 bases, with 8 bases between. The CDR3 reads CATSRPSNNEQFF. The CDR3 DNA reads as TGTGCCACCAGCAGGCCTAGCAACAATGAGCAGTTCTTC.

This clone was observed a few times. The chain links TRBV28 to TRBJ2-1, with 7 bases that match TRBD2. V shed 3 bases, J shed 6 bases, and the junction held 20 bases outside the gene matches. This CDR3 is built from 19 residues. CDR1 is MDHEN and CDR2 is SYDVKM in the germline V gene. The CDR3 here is CASSLEFAGAIVGGNEQFF. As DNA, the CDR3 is TGTGCCAGCAGTTTGGAGTTTGCGGGAGCTATAGTGGGGGGCAATGAGCAGTTCTTC.

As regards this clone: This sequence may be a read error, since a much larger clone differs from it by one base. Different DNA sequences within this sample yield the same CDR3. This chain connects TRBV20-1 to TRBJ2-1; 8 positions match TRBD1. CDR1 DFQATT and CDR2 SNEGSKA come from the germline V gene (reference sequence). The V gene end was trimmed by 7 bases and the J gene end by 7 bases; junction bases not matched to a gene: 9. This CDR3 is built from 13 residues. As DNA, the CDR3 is TGCAGTGTCTCACCGGGGACAGGAAATGAGCAGTTCTTC. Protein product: CSVSPGTGNEQFF.

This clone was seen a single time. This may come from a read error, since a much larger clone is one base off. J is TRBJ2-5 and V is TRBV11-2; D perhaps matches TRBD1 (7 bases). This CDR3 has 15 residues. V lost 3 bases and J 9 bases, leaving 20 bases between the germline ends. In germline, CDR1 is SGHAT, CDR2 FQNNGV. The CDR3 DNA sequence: TGTGCCAGCAGCTTTGGGCAGGTCCTCAGGGGGGCCCAGTACTTC. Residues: CASSFGQVLRGAQYF.

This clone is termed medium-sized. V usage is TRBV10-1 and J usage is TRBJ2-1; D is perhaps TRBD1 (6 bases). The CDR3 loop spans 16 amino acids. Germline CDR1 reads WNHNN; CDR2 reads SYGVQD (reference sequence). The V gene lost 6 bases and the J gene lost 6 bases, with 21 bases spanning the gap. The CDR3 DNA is TGCGCCAGCAGCGCTAGACCAGGGGTAATGTTCAATGAGCAGTTCTTC. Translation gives CASSARPGVMFNEQFF.

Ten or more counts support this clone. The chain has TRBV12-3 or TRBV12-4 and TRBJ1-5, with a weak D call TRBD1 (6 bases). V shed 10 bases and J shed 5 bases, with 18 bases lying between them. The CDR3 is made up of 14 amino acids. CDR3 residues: CATSWGQRDQPQHF. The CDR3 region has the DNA TGTGCCACTTCCTGGGGGCAGAGGGATCAGCCCCAGCATTTT.

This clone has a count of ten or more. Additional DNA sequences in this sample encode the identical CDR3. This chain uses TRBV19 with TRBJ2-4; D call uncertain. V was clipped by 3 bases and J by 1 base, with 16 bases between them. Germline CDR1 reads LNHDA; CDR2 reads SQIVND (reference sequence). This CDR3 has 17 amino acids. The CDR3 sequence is CASSIGLFSQAKNIQYF. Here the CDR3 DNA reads TGTGCCAGTAGTATTGGGCTATTCTCCCAGGCCAAAAACATTCAGTACTTC.

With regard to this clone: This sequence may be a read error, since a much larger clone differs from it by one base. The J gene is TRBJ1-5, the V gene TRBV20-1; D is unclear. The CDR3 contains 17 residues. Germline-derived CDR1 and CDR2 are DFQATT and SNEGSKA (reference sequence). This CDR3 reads CSARALDLRYSSQPQHF. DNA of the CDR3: TGCAGTGCTAGAGCCCTAGACCTACGGTATAGCAGTCAGCCCCAGCATTTT.

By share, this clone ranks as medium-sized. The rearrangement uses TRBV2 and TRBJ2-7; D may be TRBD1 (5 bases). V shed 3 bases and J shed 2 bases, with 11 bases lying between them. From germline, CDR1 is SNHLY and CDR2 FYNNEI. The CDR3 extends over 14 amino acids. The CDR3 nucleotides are TGTGCCAGCAGTGAGTGGGCAGGGCCCTACGAGCAGTACTTC. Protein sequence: CASSEWAGPYEQYF. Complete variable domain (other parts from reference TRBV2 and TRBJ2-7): EPEVTQTPSHQVTQMGQEVILRCVPISNHLYFYWYRQILGQKVEFLVSFYNNEISEKSEIFDDQFSVERPDGSNFTLKIRSTKLEDSAMYFCASSEWAGPYEQYFGPGTRLTVT.

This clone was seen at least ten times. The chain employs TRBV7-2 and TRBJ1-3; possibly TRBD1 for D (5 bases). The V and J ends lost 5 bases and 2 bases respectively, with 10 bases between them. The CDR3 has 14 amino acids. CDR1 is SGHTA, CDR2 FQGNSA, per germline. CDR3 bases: TGTGCCAGCAGCCCACCGGGGCCTGGAAACACCATATATTTT. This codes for CASSPPGPGNTIYF.

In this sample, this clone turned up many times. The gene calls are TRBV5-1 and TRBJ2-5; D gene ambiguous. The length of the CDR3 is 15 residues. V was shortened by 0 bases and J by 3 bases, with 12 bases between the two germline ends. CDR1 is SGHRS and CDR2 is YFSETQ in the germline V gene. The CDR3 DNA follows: TGCGCCAGCAGCTTGGAGGGCAGGCGAGAAGAGACCCAGTACTTC. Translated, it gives CASSLEGRREETQYF. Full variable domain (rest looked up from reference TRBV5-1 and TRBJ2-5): KAGVTQTPRYLIKTRGQQVTLSCSPISGHRSVSWYQQTPGQGLQFLFEYFSETQRNKGNFPGRFSGRQFSNSRSEMNVSTLELGDSALYLCASSLEGRREETQYFGPGTRLLVL.

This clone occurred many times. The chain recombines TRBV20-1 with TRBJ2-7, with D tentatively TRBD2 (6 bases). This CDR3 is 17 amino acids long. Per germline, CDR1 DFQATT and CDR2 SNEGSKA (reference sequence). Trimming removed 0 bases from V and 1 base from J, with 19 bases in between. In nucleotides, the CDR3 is TGCAGTGCTAGAGACGGCCACCGGGACTCCGCTTCCTACGAGCAGTACTTC. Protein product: CSARDGHRDSASYEQYF.

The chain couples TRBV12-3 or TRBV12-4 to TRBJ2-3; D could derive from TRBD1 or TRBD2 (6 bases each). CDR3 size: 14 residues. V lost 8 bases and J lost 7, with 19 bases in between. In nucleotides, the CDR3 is TGTGCCAGCGGCTTATCGGGCGGGACATATACGCAGTATTTT. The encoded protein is CASGLSGGTYTQYF.